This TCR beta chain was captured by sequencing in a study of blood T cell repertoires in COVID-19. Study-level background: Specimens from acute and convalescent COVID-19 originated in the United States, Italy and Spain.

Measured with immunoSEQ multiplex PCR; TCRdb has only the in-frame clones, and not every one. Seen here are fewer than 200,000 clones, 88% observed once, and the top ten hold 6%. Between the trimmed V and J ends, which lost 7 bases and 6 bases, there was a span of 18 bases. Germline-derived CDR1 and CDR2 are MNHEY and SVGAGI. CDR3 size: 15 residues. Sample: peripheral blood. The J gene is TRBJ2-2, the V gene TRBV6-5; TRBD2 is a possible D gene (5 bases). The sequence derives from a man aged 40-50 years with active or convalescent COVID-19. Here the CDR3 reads CASTADGGAPGELFF. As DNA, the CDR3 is TGTGCCAGCACTGCGGATGGAGGAGCCCCCGGGGAGCTGTTTTTT.